These 28 T cell receptor beta chains came from one sample sequenced in a study of cytomegalovirus exposure and HLA in healthy donors. PCR primers comprised 60 Vbeta and 13 Jbeta primers. Some clones are missing from TCRdb's copy, which holds only in-frame ones; the method was immunoSEQ multiplex PCR. Of about 200,000 clones detected, approximately 80% appear once; the ten largest clones hold over 3.5%. The sequencing sample was made of PBMCs. All receptors derive from a male donor in good health and CMV-seronegative.

This clone was counted between two and nine times. Here the CDR3 DNA reads TGTGCCAGCAGCCCTCAGGGGGCCGACTCTCTCTCTGGGGCCAACGTCCTGACTTTC. Translated, it gives CASSPQGADSLSGANVLTF. This chain joins TRBV7-3 and TRBJ2-6, with 8 positions matching TRBD1. V trimming: 5 bases; J trimming: 0 bases; junction bases outside the gene matches: 12. The length of the CDR3 is 19 residues. CDR1 is SGHTA, CDR2 FQGTGA, per germline.

V usage is TRBV7-6 and J usage is TRBJ2-2; D unclear. CDR3 length: 15 amino acids. Germline V gene lookup returns CDR1 SGHVS and CDR2 FNYEAQ. Trimming removed 1 base at V and 2 bases at J, with 8 bases between. The CDR3 sequence is CASSLDPGNTGELFF. CDR3 in DNA: TGTGCCAGCAGCTTAGACCCAGGAAACACCGGGGAGCTGTTTTTT.

The V gene is TRBV28, the J gene TRBJ2-3, with TRBD1 matching over 12 bases. Trimming cost V 8 bases and J 0 bases; bases outside gene matches: 9. The CDR3 contains 17 residues. CDR1 is MDHEN and CDR2 is SYDVKM in the germline V gene. The CDR3 DNA follows: TGTGCCAGCGACTCCTGGGACAGGGGGCAGAGCACAGATACGCAGTATTTT. This encodes CASDSWDRGQSTDTQYF.

In its sample, this clone was seen once. The chain carries TRBV6-9 and TRBJ1-2; 8 bases align to TRBD1. This CDR3 has 15 residues. Germline trimming cut 8 bases from V and 4 bases from J; bases unmatched to any gene: 12. In germline, CDR1 is MNHGY, CDR2 SVAAGI. The CDR3, as DNA: TGTGCCAGCGGTTTCACAGGGGGATGGATCTATGGCTACACCTTC. Translating it yields CASGFTGGWIYGYTF.

The V call is TRBV28, the J call TRBJ2-3, with 8 bases fitting TRBD2. This CDR3 comprises 19 residues. The V gene end was trimmed by 5 bases and the J gene end by 2 bases; junction bases not matched to a gene: 18. Germline V gene lookup returns CDR1 MDHEN and CDR2 SYDVKM. CDR3 region: CASSLGGLGIVEHTDTQYF. The CDR3 DNA reads as TGTGCCAGCAGTCTCGGGGGACTAGGAATTGTTGAACACACAGATACGCAGTATTTT.

This clone was seen a few times. The rearrangement joins TRBV21-1 to TRBJ1-2; whether TRBD1, the table's D call, matches the DNA was not checked. TRBV21-1 is termed a pseudogene. The CDR3 consists of 12 residues. This CDR3 reads CASGTGASGYTF. The CDR3 DNA is TGTGCCAGCGGTACAGGGGCTAGTGGCTACACCTTC.

The J gene is TRBJ2-5, the V gene TRBV7-7; 8 bases align to TRBD1. Losses at the gene ends were 5 bases for V and 11 bases for J; bases not matched to a gene: 10. The CDR3 sequence is 13 residues long. Per germline, CDR1 SSHAT and CDR2 FNYEAQ (reference sequence). The CDR3 nucleotides are TGTGCCAGCAGCCCGGACAGGGTGAGGGAGCAGTACTTC. It translates to CASSPDRVREQYF.

The chain links TRBV5-4 to TRBJ2-5; TRBD2 matches at 8 bases. Per the germline V gene, CDR1 is SGHNT and CDR2 is YYREEE (reference sequence). CDR3 size: 14 residues. V was clipped by 4 bases and J by 3 bases; unmatched bases: 5. CDR3: CASSRQAGEETQYF. The CDR3 DNA reads TGTGCCAGCAGCAGACAAGCGGGAGAAGAGACCCAGTACTTC.

V usage is TRBV6-5 and J usage is TRBJ2-3; TRBD1 aligns across 9 bases. The CDR3 has 15 residues. Germline V gene sequence: CDR1 MNHEY, CDR2 SVGAGI. J was trimmed by 4 bases and V by 5 bases; bases with no gene match: 7. CDR3 protein: CASSTNRGLPDTQYF. CDR3 coding DNA: TGTGCCAGCAGTACAAACAGGGGGCTTCCAGATACGCAGTATTTT.

The gene calls are TRBV11-1 and TRBJ1-1; D remains unclear. In germline, CDR1 is SGHAT, CDR2 FQDESV (reference sequence). V lost 1 base, J lost 0 bases, and 9 bases lay in between. This CDR3 region has 15 residues. CDR3 sequence: CASSLDRRMNTEAFF. CDR3 sequence (DNA): TGTGCCAGCAGCTTAGATCGTAGAATGAACACTGAAGCTTTCTTT.

V usage is TRBV5-1 and J usage is TRBJ1-1; no reliable D call. Trimming shortened V by 0 bases and J by 1 base, and 10 bases separated the two germline ends. The CDR3 extends over 15 amino acids. CDR1 and CDR2 (germline): SGHRS, YFSETQ. CDR3 protein: CASSLVGQTNTEAFF. Here the CDR3 DNA reads TGCGCCAGCAGCTTGGTGGGCCAGACGAACACTGAAGCTTTCTTT.

The chain carries TRBV10-3 and TRBJ2-3; D is perhaps TRBD2 (5 bases). The CDR3 contains 15 residues. The V and J ends lost 8 bases and 3 bases respectively, with 18 bases between them. Germline CDR1 reads ENHRY; CDR2 reads SYGVKD. In DNA, the CDR3 is TGTGCCATCTCCGAGACGGGAAGCCGAACAGATACGCAGTATTTT. Protein sequence: CAISETGSRTDTQYF.

The chain is built from TRBV5-1 and TRBJ2-6, with D tentatively TRBD1 (5 bases). Germline V gene lookup returns CDR1 SGHRS and CDR2 YFSETQ. The CDR3 has 16 amino acids. Between the trimmed V and J ends, which lost 3 bases and 0 bases, there was a span of 10 bases. The CDR3 reads CASSSGQTSGANVLTF. CDR3 sequence (DNA): TGCGCCAGCAGCTCCGGACAAACCTCTGGGGCCAACGTCCTGACTTTC.

The chain joins TRBV19 to TRBJ1-3, with D perhaps TRBD1 (5 bases). The V end was cut by 8 bases, the J end by 4 bases, with 24 bases between. Germline V gives CDR1 LNHDA, CDR2 SQIVND (reference sequence). The CDR3 has 17 residues. CDR3 residues: CASRDGATGTQGNTIYF. CDR3 in DNA: TGTGCCAGTCGAGATGGTGCGACCGGGACTCAGGGAAACACCATATATTTT.

This clone was detected only once. DNA of the CDR3: TGTGCCAGCAGTGAACCAGGGGGGAACCAGCCCCAGCATTTT. It is translated as CASSEPGGNQPQHF. The gene calls are TRBV25-1 and TRBJ1-5; 7 bases match TRBD1. The V gene's germline CDR1 is MGHDK and CDR2 SYGVNS. Unmatched junction bases numbered 5, after V lost 2 bases and J lost 7 bases. The CDR3 has 14 amino acids.

In regard to this clone: Germline is not matched at one junction end, which may reflect a read error. This rearrangement joins TRBV7-9 to TRBJ2-7; D might be TRBD2 (6 bases). Germline V CDR1 and CDR2: SEHNR, FQNEAQ (reference sequence). This CDR3 is 16 amino acids long. CDR3 amino acids: CSSSPAPRTNSYEQYF. CDR3 DNA: TGTTCCAGCAGCCCAGCCCCCAGGACTAACTCCTACGAGCAGTACTTC.

This clone turned up a few times. V usage is TRBV19 and J usage is TRBJ1-1; 8 bases are a match to TRBD1. J gave up 3 bases and V 5 bases, and 14 bases lay outside the gene matches. The CDR3 is made up of 17 amino acids. Germline-derived CDR1 and CDR2 are LNHDA and SQIVND (reference sequence). The DNA for the CDR3 is TGTGCCAGTAGTCCCCGTCAGGGGGCGAGGTGGGACACTGAAGCTTTCTTT. It yields the protein CASSPRQGARWDTEAFF.

The rearrangement joins TRBV2 to TRBJ1-1, with 7 bases aligning to TRBD1. This CDR3 spans 15 amino acids. Trimming at V came to 7 bases and at J to 6 bases, leaving 14 bases not matched to a gene. Germline V CDR1 and CDR2: SNHLY, FYNNEI. The CDR3 region has the DNA TGTGCCAGCATGAAGCCCGGCAGGGGGAATCCTGAAGCTTTCTTT. It encodes CASMKPGRGNPEAFF.

The chain is built from TRBV15 and TRBJ1-4; D not resolved. V lost 5 bases and J 8 bases, leaving 18 bases between the germline ends. From germline, CDR1 is LNHNV and CDR2 YYDKDF (reference sequence). The CDR3 runs to 15 residues. In nucleotides, the CDR3 is TGTGCCACCAGCTTTTCCGGGTCGACCTACGAAAAACTGTTTTTT. It is translated as CATSFSGSTYEKLFF.

In its sample, this clone was seen once. This sequence joins TRBV2 and TRBJ2-1, with 15 nucleotides matching TRBD2. Trimming cost V 4 bases and J 0 bases; bases outside gene matches: 7. CDR1 and CDR2 (germline): SNHLY, FYNNEI. The CDR3 length is 19 residues. CDR3: CASSAIGTSGGSSYNEQFF. CDR3 DNA: TGTGCCAGCAGTGCCATCGGGACTAGCGGGGGGAGCTCCTACAATGAGCAGTTCTTC.

The chain couples TRBV13 to TRBJ2-5; 14 nucleotides agree with TRBD2. The CDR3 sequence is 18 residues long. From germline, CDR1 is PRHDT and CDR2 FYEKMQ (reference sequence). V lost 5 bases to trimming and J lost 0 bases; unmatched junction nucleotides: 8. The CDR3 region is CASSTAGLAGANQETQYF. The CDR3 DNA reads as TGTGCCAGCAGCACCGCGGGACTAGCGGGAGCCAACCAAGAGACCCAGTACTTC.

The rearrangement joins TRBV15 to TRBJ1-5; D is possibly TRBD1 (6 bases). Germline CDR1 reads LNHNV; CDR2 reads YYDKDF (reference sequence). The CDR3 is 20 amino acids. Between the trimmed V and J ends, which lost 0 bases and 2 bases, there was a span of 23 bases. CDR3 in DNA: TGTGCCACCAGCAGAGATTCTGGGGCTTGGGGGGGGCGAGGCAATCAGCCCCAGCATTTT. Translating gives CATSRDSGAWGGRGNQPQHF.

The chain carries TRBV2 and TRBJ2-7; unclear D gene. V lost 8 bases to trimming and J lost 4 bases, with 9 bases between them. The CDR3 totals 11 residues. Germline assignment: CDR1 SNHLY and CDR2 FYNNEI. The chain's CDR3 is CASSPNYEQYF. DNA for the CDR3: TGTGCCAGCTCCCCAAATTACGAGCAGTACTTC.

This sequence joins TRBV19 and TRBJ2-1, with 10 nucleotides matching TRBD2. This CDR3 contains 16 residues. V trimming: 3 bases; J trimming: 2 bases; junction bases outside the gene matches: 4. CDR1 is LNHDA and CDR2 is SQIVND in the germline V gene (reference sequence). The CDR3 DNA reads as TGTGCCAGTAGTATCCAACTAGCGGGGACCTACAATGAGCAGTTCTTC. This codes for CASSIQLAGTYNEQFF.

The chain uses TRBV7-6 and TRBJ2-2, with D possibly being TRBD2 (6 bases). This CDR3 has 16 residues. Germline CDR1 reads SGHVS; CDR2 reads FNYEAQ. V lost 5 bases and J lost 2, with 15 bases in between. The CDR3 nucleotides are TGTGCCAGCAGCGGGGGGTGGCAGGCTAACACCGGGGAGCTGTTTTTT. Translating it yields CASSGGWQANTGELFF.

V gene TRBV5-5 combines with J gene TRBJ1-1; possible D gene TRBD1, 6 bases. Germline lookup yields CDR1 SGHKS and CDR2 YYEKEE (reference sequence). This CDR3 contains 15 residues. V dropped 4 bases and J dropped 1 base, with 14 bases sitting between them. The CDR3 region has the DNA TGTGCCAGCAGCACGGCGGGGGGCGGGAACACTGAAGCTTTCTTT. It codes for CASSTAGGGNTEAFF.

There are a few counts of this clone. The chain employs TRBV6-5 and TRBJ2-7; possible D gene TRBD2, 6 bases. This CDR3 contains 15 residues. The germline V and J ends were trimmed by 4 bases and 4 bases, with 17 bases remaining between them. From germline, CDR1 is MNHEY and CDR2 SVGAGI. The CDR3 DNA is TGTGCCAGCAGTTCATCTGGGGGGATTATTTACGAGCAGTACTTC. This translates into CASSSSGGIIYEQYF.

V usage is TRBV6-5 and J usage is TRBJ2-5; 11 bases are shared with TRBD2. The CDR3 length is 15 residues. J gave up 1 base and V 6 bases, and 4 bases lay outside the gene matches. Germline assignment: CDR1 MNHEY and CDR2 SVGAGI. The CDR3 DNA reads as TGTGCCAGCAGCCAGACTAGCGGGACCCAAGAGACCCAGTACTTC. This gives the protein CASSQTSGTQETQYF.